The 32 T cell receptor beta chains reported below all come from one sample, sequenced in a study of blood T cell repertoires in COVID-19. Using immunoSEQ multiplex PCR, the repertoire was profiled, and TCRdb retains in-frame clones only, with some absent. The sample lists 150,000 to 200,000 clones, 70% to 90% occurring once. Sequences were obtained from PBMCs or T cells enriched from blood (not recorded which). These receptors all come from a woman between 40 and 55 years old in a cohort exposed to, infected with or recovered from COVID-19 (not recorded which).

The chain joins TRBV10-3 to TRBJ2-1; 7 bases are shared with TRBD2. Germline-derived CDR1 and CDR2 are ENHRY and SYGVKD. Trimming removed 8 bases from V and 2 bases from J; junction bases left unmatched: 9. The CDR3 runs 15 residues. In DNA form, the CDR3 reads TGTGCCATCCGGGAGGTCCAGGGCACCTACAATGAGCAGTTCTTC. Encoded protein: CAIREVQGTYNEQFF.

This clone was detected only a few times. The CDR3 sequence: CASSDSGRGDYNEQFF. CDR3 nucleotides: TGTGCCAGCAGTGACTCAGGGCGGGGGGACTACAATGAGCAGTTCTTC. The rearrangement joins TRBV6-4 to TRBJ2-1, with 8 bases aligning to TRBD2. V was clipped by 0 bases and J by 3 bases; unmatched bases: 4. From germline, CDR1 is MRHNA and CDR2 SNTAGT. This CDR3 has 16 amino acids.

This clone was counted a few times. This sequence joins TRBV6-5 and TRBJ2-5; 7 bases line up with TRBD1. The J segment lost 4 bases and the V segment lost 0 bases, leaving 8 bases of the junction unmatched. CDR3 length equals 16 residues. In germline, CDR1 is MNHEY, CDR2 SVGAGI. The CDR3 sequence is CASSYSGQMAGETQYF. The CDR3 nucleotides read TGTGCCAGCAGTTACTCGGGACAGATGGCGGGAGAGACCCAGTACTTC.

The CDR3: CASSLTFPGAGGTDTQYF. CDR3 coding DNA: TGTGCCAGCAGTCTCACCTTCCCAGGGGCAGGGGGGACAGATACGCAGTATTTT. This rearrangement joins TRBV6-6 to TRBJ2-3; maybe TRBD1 (7 bases). Per the germline V gene, CDR1 is MNHNY and CDR2 is SVGAGI (reference sequence). Trimming stripped 5 bases from V and 3 bases from J, with 24 bases between. This CDR3 is 18 amino acids long.

The genes are TRBV5-4 and TRBJ2-7; TRBD2 aligns across 11 bases. The CDR3 sequence is 15 residues long. J was trimmed by 6 bases and V by 4 bases; bases with no gene match: 9. Germline V gene data show CDR1 as SGHNT and CDR2 as YYREEE (reference sequence). CDR3 sequence: CASSLLAGGSGEQYF. The CDR3 nucleotides are TGTGCCAGCAGCCTCCTAGCGGGGGGTAGCGGCGAGCAGTACTTC.

The CDR3 loop is CASSLPGFYGYTF. For the CDR3, the DNA is TGTGCCAGCAGTTTACCGGGGTTCTATGGCTACACCTTC. The gene calls are TRBV27 and TRBJ1-2; D remains unclear. Germline V gives CDR1 MNHEY, CDR2 SMNVEV (reference sequence). V dropped 2 bases and J dropped 4 bases, with 8 bases sitting between them. The CDR3 is 13 amino acids.

This sequence joins TRBV5-8 and TRBJ2-7, with 7 bases identical to TRBD1. The CDR3 is 17 amino acids. V was clipped by 0 bases and J by 8 bases; unmatched bases: 17. From germline, CDR1 is SGHTS and CDR2 YDEGEE. CDR3 nucleotide sequence: TGTGCCAGCAGCTTGGGCGCGACAGGGAAATACCTACGGCAGCAGTACTTC. Translated: CASSLGATGKYLRQQYF. Supplemented by reference TRBV5-8 and TRBJ2-7, the full variable domain reads EAGVTQSPTHLIKTRGQQATLRCSPISGHTSVYWYQQALGLGLQFLLWYDEGEERNRGNFPPRFSGRQFPNYSSELNVNALELEDSALYLCASSLGATGKYLRQQYFGPGTRLTVT.

V gene TRBV13 combines with J gene TRBJ2-7, with D tentatively TRBD2 (6 bases). CDR1 and CDR2 (germline): PRHDT, FYEKMQ (reference sequence). V was clipped by 5 bases and J by 6 bases, with 11 bases between them. The CDR3 extends over 12 amino acids. The DNA for the CDR3 is TGTGCCAGCAGCAACGACGGGGGCGAGCAGTACTTC. This gives the protein CASSNDGGEQYF.

J is TRBJ2-7 and V is TRBV7-8; 7 nucleotides agree with TRBD1. This CDR3 is built from 14 residues. V shed 3 bases, J shed 0 bases, and the junction held 2 bases outside the gene matches. Germline V gives CDR1 SGHVS, CDR2 FQNEAQ. This CDR3 reads CASSFAGGSYEQYF. CDR3 bases: TGTGCCAGCAGCTTCGCAGGGGGCTCCTACGAGCAGTACTTC. Supplemented by reference TRBV7-8 and TRBJ2-7, the full variable domain reads GAGVSQSPRYKVAKRGQDVALRCDPISGHVSLFWYQQALGQGPEFLTYFQNEAQLDKSGLPSDRFFAERPEGSVSTLKIQRTQQEDSAVYLCASSFAGGSYEQYFGPGTRLTVT.

The J gene is TRBJ1-2, the V gene TRBV11-2; 7 bases line up with TRBD1. The germline gives CDR1 SGHAT, CDR2 FQNNGV. This CDR3 has 14 amino acids. The trim removed 5 bases at V and 4 bases at J, leaving 7 bases unmatched. CDR3 coding DNA: TGTGCCAGCAGCCGACAGGGACCGAGCTATGGCTACACCTTC. Its translation is CASSRQGPSYGYTF.

The CDR3, as DNA: TGTGCCAGCAGTTTAAACGGGGAGACTCAGCCCCAGCATTTT. This codes for CASSLNGETQPQHF. The genes are TRBV28 and TRBJ1-5; no definite D call. Germline CDR1 MDHEN, CDR2 SYDVKM. Trimming pared 2 bases from V and 6 bases from J, leaving 11 bases between. The CDR3 consists of 14 residues.

The V and J genes are TRBV7-8 and TRBJ1-5; perhaps TRBD1 as D (5 bases). Between the trimmed V and J ends, which lost 2 bases and 3 bases, there was a span of 11 bases. Germline values: CDR1 SGHVS, CDR2 FQNEAQ. CDR3 length: 15 amino acids. CDR3 residues: CASSLLGQPNQPQHF. The CDR3 DNA sequence: TGTGCCAGCAGCTTACTGGGGCAGCCCAATCAGCCCCAGCATTTT. Filled out from reference TRBV7-8 and TRBJ1-5, the complete variable domain reads GAGVSQSPRYKVAKRGQDVALRCDPISGHVSLFWYQQALGQGPEFLTYFQNEAQLDKSGLPSDRFFAERPEGSVSTLKIQRTQQEDSAVYLCASSLLGQPNQPQHFGDGTRLSIL.

CDR3 sequence: CASSSLGSGVYDYEQYF. As DNA, the CDR3 is TGTGCCAGCAGCTCACTGGGGAGTGGGGTTTACGACTACGAGCAGTACTTC. The chain uses TRBV5-4 and TRBJ2-7; a weak D match, TRBD2 (5 bases). Trimming shortened V by 3 bases and J by 3 bases, and 22 bases separated the two germline ends. This CDR3 is built from 17 residues. Germline values: CDR1 SGHNT, CDR2 YYREEE (reference sequence).

The DNA of the CDR3 is TGTGCCAGTAGTATCCCGGTCTCTGGAAACACCATATATTTT. Protein: CASSIPVSGNTIYF. The V and J genes are TRBV19 and TRBJ1-3; D is unresolved. Germline lookup yields CDR1 LNHDA and CDR2 SQIVND (reference sequence). The CDR3 covers 14 residues. V lost 3 bases and J lost 0, with 6 bases in between.

This clone came up once. This chain links TRBV5-5 with TRBJ2-7, with D possibly TRBD1 on 5 matching bases. The germline V gene has CDR1 SGHKS and CDR2 YYEKEE (reference sequence). This CDR3 has 13 residues. Trimming shortened V by 3 bases and J by 2 bases, and 9 bases separated the two germline ends. CDR3 region: CASSSGPPYEQYF. CDR3 in DNA: TGTGCCAGCAGCTCAGGGCCCCCCTACGAGCAGTACTTC. The variable domain in full, with the rest retrieved from reference TRBV5-5 and TRBJ2-7, is DAGVTQSPTHLIKTRGQQVTLRCSPISGHKSVSWYQQVLGQGPQFIFQYYEKEERGRGNFPDRFSARQFPNYSSELNVNALLLGDSALYLCASSSGPPYEQYFGPGTRLTVT.

V and J are TRBV11-2 and TRBJ1-3; TRBD1 is a possible D gene (5 bases). CDR1 is SGHAT and CDR2 is FQNNGV in the germline V gene. CDR3 size: 15 residues. V dropped 1 base and J dropped 0 bases, with 7 bases sitting between them. Here the CDR3 DNA reads TGTGCCAGCAGCTTAGGCAGGGTCTCTGGAAACACCATATATTTT. Protein product: CASSLGRVSGNTIYF.

The chain employs TRBV2 and TRBJ2-3; 7 positions match TRBD2. The germline V gene has CDR1 SNHLY and CDR2 FYNNEI. Losses at the gene ends were 11 bases for V and 2 bases for J; bases not matched to a gene: 10. This CDR3 comprises 14 residues. As DNA, the CDR3 is TGTGCCTCACGGCGGGAGTGGTCCACAGATACGCAGTATTTT. Translation gives CASRREWSTDTQYF.

V is TRBV6-2 or TRBV6-3 and J is TRBJ1-1; 8 nucleotides agree with TRBD1. The CDR3 loop spans 15 amino acids. V was pared by 3 bases and J by 3 bases, with 6 bases of the junction left unmatched. The germline V gene has CDR1 MNHEY and CDR2 SVGEGT. As DNA, the CDR3 is TGTGCCAGCAGTTATTTGGCACAGGGGGACACTGAAGCTTTCTTT. This encodes CASSYLAQGDTEAFF.

This clone has only a few counts. V and J are TRBV15 and TRBJ1-2; D possibly corresponds to TRBD1 (5 bases). Germline CDR1 is LNHNV and CDR2 is YYDKDF (reference sequence). Trimming took 4 bases from V and 8 from J, leaving 17 bases between them. The CDR3 is made up of 14 amino acids. The chain's CDR3 is CATSTTTALIGYTF. In nucleotides, the CDR3 is TGTGCCACCAGCACTACGACAGCGTTGATCGGCTACACCTTC.

This rearrangement joins TRBV19 to TRBJ1-5; 7 positions match TRBD1. The CDR3 sequence is 16 residues long. J was trimmed by 2 bases and V by 4 bases; bases with no gene match: 8. Germline loops: CDR1 LNHDA, CDR2 SQIVND (reference sequence). The CDR3 sequence is CASSRYRGQGNQPQHF. For the CDR3, the DNA is TGTGCCAGTAGTAGATACAGGGGTCAGGGCAATCAGCCCCAGCATTTT.

The genes are TRBV5-1 and TRBJ1-1; a possible D gene is TRBD1 (5 bases). With 0 bases removed from V and 0 bases from J, the gap between germline ends came to 12 bases. The germline V gene encodes CDR1 SGHRS and CDR2 YFSETQ. The CDR3 length is 16 residues. CDR3 amino acids: CASSLGTQELNTEAFF. The CDR3 region has the DNA TGCGCCAGCAGCTTGGGGACACAGGAGCTGAACACTGAAGCTTTCTTT.

The chain uses TRBV4-3 and TRBJ2-3; 7 nucleotides line up with TRBD2. Per germline, CDR1 LGHNA and CDR2 YSLEER. Losses at the gene ends were 4 bases for V and 4 bases for J; bases not matched to a gene: 8. The CDR3 has 15 amino acids. The CDR3: CASSPQRGSPDTQYF. CDR3 bases: TGCGCCAGCAGCCCTCAACGCGGGAGCCCAGATACGCAGTATTTT.

The J gene is TRBJ2-3, the V gene TRBV4-3, with 12 bases matching TRBD2. Trimming removed 3 bases from V and 2 bases from J; junction bases left unmatched: 12. The CDR3 has 19 residues. Germline V gives CDR1 LGHNA, CDR2 YSLEER. The CDR3 reads CASSHPLAGGPPNTDTQYF. The CDR3 bases are TGCGCCAGCAGCCACCCGCTAGCGGGAGGGCCTCCGAACACAGATACGCAGTATTTT.

This clone was detected only once. The rearrangement uses TRBV19 and TRBJ2-5, with 7 bases matching TRBD2. The CDR3 is 15 residues long. Germline CDR1 is LNHDA and CDR2 is SQIVND (reference sequence). After removal of 3 bases from V and 5 bases from J, the junction contained 9 bases not matched to a gene. CDR3 nucleotides: TGTGCCAGTAGTATTGGGGCGGGAGAATGGGAGACCCAGTACTTC. It is translated as CASSIGAGEWETQYF.

The gene calls are TRBV4-1 and TRBJ1-6, with 9 bases matching TRBD1. J gave up 14 bases and V 2 bases, and 10 bases lay outside the gene matches. Looked up from germline, CDR1 is MGHRA and CDR2 is YSYEKL. This CDR3 spans 15 amino acids. The CDR3 DNA is TGCGCCAGCAGCCAATACAGGGGGCAATACGGCACCCTCCACTTT. This codes for CASSQYRGQYGTLHF.

This chain connects TRBV7-9 to TRBJ2-5; D not certain. Germline assignment: CDR1 SEHNR and CDR2 FQNEAQ (reference sequence). V lost 0 bases and J lost 7, with 9 bases in between. The CDR3 extends over 13 amino acids. This CDR3 reads CASSLAGEPTQYF. The CDR3 nucleotides read TGTGCCAGCAGCTTAGCCGGTGAACCGACCCAGTACTTC.

This clone appeared a few times. The genes are TRBV13 and TRBJ2-5, with 14 bases identical to TRBD2. The CDR3 extends over 18 amino acids. The V and J ends lost 2 bases and 3 bases, in that order; junction bases with no gene match: 8. CDR1 and CDR2 from the germline V gene are PRHDT and FYEKMQ (reference sequence). CDR3 nucleotide sequence: TGTGCCAGCAGCTTAAAGCACGGACTAGCGGGGGGTAAAGAGACCCAGTACTTC. It encodes CASSLKHGLAGGKETQYF.

The chain links TRBV4-1 to TRBJ2-5; 8 bases line up with TRBD2. The trim removed 1 base at V and 6 bases at J, leaving 10 bases unmatched. The CDR3 length is 16 residues. Looked up from germline, CDR1 is MGHRA and CDR2 is YSYEKL. The CDR3 sequence is CASSQVGGANIQTQYF. The CDR3 nucleotides read TGCGCCAGCAGCCAAGTCGGGGGGGCCAATATACAGACCCAGTACTTC.

The J gene is TRBJ1-1, the V gene TRBV28; D is possibly TRBD1 (6 bases). The germline V and J ends were trimmed by 6 bases and 3 bases, with 14 bases remaining between them. CDR3 length: 14 residues. CDR1 MDHEN and CDR2 SYDVKM come from the germline V gene. CDR3 sequence (DNA): TGTGCCAGCAGGTCGTGGTCAGGGGACACTGAAGCTTTCTTT. Translating it yields CASRSWSGDTEAFF.

The V and J genes are TRBV27 and TRBJ2-1, with D perhaps matching TRBD2 (5 bases). Trimming removed 4 bases at V and 12 bases at J, with 28 bases between. Germline CDR1 is MNHEY and CDR2 is SMNVEV (reference sequence). CDR3 length equals 17 residues. This CDR3 is CASSSSTRSSTMSGQFF. CDR3 coding DNA: TGTGCCAGCAGTTCCTCCACTAGGTCCTCGACAATGAGCGGGCAGTTCTTC.

The J gene is TRBJ1-4, the V gene TRBV5-4, with D maybe TRBD1 (6 bases). The CDR3 runs 16 residues. In germline, CDR1 is SGHNT, CDR2 YYREEE (reference sequence). Between the trimmed V and J ends, which lost 1 base and 4 bases, there was a span of 14 bases. DNA of the CDR3: TGTGCCAGCAGCTTGTCGGGGGGCGCAATTAATGAAAAACTGTTTTTT. It codes for CASSLSGGAINEKLFF.

The chain has TRBV30 and TRBJ2-3; D possibly corresponds to TRBD2 (6 bases). CDR3 length: 14 residues. CDR1 GTSNPN and CDR2 SVGIG come from the germline V gene (reference sequence). Trimming pared 3 bases from V and 0 bases from J, leaving 10 bases between. Here the CDR3 reads CAWRLLASTDTQYF. The CDR3, as DNA: TGTGCCTGGAGGTTACTAGCTAGCACAGATACGCAGTATTTT. Full variable domain (rest looked up from reference TRBV30 and TRBJ2-3): SQTIHQWPATLVQPVGSPLSLECTVEGTSNPNLYWYRQAAGRGLQLLFYSVGIGQISSEVPQNLSASRPQDRQFILSSKKLLLSDSGFYLCAWRLLASTDTQYFGPGTRLTVL.